This T cell receptor beta chain is from a study of T cell repertoires in cytomegalovirus infection. About this clonotype itself: Its antigen is currently unknown.

Germline V gene lookup returns CDR1 SGHRS and CDR2 YFSETQ. V gave up 2 bases and J gave up 1 base, with 12 bases separating them. This CDR3 has 15 residues. TCRdb re-called the reads through MiXCR, storing one row per CDR3 protein. The data show around 500,000 distinct CDR3 sequences, with roughly 43% seen just once and roughly two fifths held by the top ten. This TCR came from a human donor in good health (CMV status not recorded). Some clones in this sample may be carry-over from other donors' samples. Here the sequenced sample was cultured PBMCs, taken from culture after CMV antigen stimulation. The chain carries TRBV5-1 and TRBJ1-2; D unresolved. Here the CDR3 reads CASSLDGLGNYGYTF. CDR3 coding DNA: TGCGCCAGCAGCTTAGACGGACTGGGTAACTATGGCTACACCTTC.